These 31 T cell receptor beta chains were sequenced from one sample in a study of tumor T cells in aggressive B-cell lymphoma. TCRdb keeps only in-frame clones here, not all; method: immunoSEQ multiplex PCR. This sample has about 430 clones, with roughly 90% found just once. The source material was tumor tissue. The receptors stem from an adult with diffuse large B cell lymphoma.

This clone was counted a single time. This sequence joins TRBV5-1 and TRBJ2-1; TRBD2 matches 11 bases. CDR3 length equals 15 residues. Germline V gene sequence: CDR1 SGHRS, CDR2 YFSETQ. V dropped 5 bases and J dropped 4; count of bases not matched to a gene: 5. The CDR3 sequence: CASRRGLAGYNEQFF. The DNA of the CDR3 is TGCGCCAGCAGACGTGGACTAGCGGGTTACAATGAGCAGTTCTTC.

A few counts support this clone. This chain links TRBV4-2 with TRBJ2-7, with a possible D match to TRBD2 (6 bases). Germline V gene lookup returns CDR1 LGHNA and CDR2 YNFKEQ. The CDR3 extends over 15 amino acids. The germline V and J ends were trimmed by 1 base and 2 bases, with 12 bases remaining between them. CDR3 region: CASSQGTGAPYEQYF. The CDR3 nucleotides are TGTGCCAGCAGCCAAGGAACGGGAGCCCCCTACGAGCAGTACTTC.

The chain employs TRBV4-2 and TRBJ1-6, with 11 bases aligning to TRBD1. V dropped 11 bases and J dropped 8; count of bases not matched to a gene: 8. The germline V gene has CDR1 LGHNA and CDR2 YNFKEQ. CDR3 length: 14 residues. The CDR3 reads CAGSWGQGDSPLHF. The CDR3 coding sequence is TGTGCCGGAAGCTGGGGACAGGGGGATTCACCCCTCCACTTT.

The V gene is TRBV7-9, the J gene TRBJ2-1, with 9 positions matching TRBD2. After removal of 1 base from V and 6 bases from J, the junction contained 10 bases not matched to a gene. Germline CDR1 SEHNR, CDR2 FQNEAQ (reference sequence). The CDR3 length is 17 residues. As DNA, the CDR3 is TGTGCCAGCAGCTTAGAATTGGGACTAGCAGTACGCAATGAGCAGTTCTTC. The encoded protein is CASSLELGLAVRNEQFF.

The CDR3 coding sequence is TGTGCCAGCAACTCTGACAAGAAAACTCACAATGAGCAGTTCTTC. This sequence encodes CASNSDKKTHNEQFF. This chain uses TRBV9 with TRBJ2-1; D unclear. In germline, CDR1 is SGDLS, CDR2 YYNGEE. The CDR3 runs to 15 residues. Trimming shortened V by 6 bases and J by 5 bases, and 18 bases separated the two germline ends.

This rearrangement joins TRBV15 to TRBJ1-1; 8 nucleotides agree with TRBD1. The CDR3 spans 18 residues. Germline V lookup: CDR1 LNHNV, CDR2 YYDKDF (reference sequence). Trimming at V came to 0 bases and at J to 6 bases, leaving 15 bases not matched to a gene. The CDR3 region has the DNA TGTGCCACCAGCAGAGATAGGACAGGGACGTCCTTGGGCGCTGAAGCTTTCTTT. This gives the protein CATSRDRTGTSLGAEAFF.

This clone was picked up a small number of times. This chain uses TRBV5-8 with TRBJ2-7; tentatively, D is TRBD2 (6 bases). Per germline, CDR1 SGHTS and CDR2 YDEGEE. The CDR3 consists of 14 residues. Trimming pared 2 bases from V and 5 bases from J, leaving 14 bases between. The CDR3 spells CASSLGGSSHEQYF. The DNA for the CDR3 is TGTGCCAGCAGCTTAGGAGGGTCTTCACACGAGCAGTACTTC.

CDR3 in DNA: TGTGCCAGCAGCTTAGCAGGCCAGGGAACAGAAAAACTGTTTTTT. Its translation: CASSLAGQGTEKLFF. The chain employs TRBV7-9 and TRBJ1-4; maybe TRBD1 (5 bases). The germline CDR1 and CDR2 sequences are SEHNR and FQNEAQ (reference sequence). Trimming took off 0 bases at V and 8 bases at J, with 13 bases between the two ends. The CDR3 is 15 amino acids. The full variable domain, completed using reference TRBV7-9 and TRBJ1-4, is DTGVSQNPRHKITKRGQNVTFRCDPISEHNRLYWYRQTLGQGPEFLTYFQNEAQLEKSRLLSDRFSAERPKGSFSTLEIQRTEQGDSAMYLCASSLAGQGTEKLFFGSGTQLSVL.

The CDR3 protein is CASSGQRQETQYF. The CDR3 nucleotides are TGTGCCAGCAGCGGACAGAGACAAGAGACCCAGTACTTC. The chain employs TRBV11-3 and TRBJ2-5; TRBD1 is a possible D gene (6 bases). The CDR3 extends over 13 amino acids. CDR1 SGHNT and CDR2 YENEEA come from the germline V gene. V lost 5 bases and J 2 bases, leaving 9 bases between the germline ends.

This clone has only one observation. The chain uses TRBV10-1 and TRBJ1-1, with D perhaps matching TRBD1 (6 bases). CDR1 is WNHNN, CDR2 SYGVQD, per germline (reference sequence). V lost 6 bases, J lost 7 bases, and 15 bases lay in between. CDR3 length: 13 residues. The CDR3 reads CASSLQQGDEAFF. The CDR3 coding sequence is TGCGCCAGCAGCCTCCAACAGGGAGATGAAGCTTTCTTT.

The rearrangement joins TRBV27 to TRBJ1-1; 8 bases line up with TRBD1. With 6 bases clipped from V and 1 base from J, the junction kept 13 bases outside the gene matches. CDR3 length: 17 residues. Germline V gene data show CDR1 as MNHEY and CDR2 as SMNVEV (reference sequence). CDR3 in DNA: TGTGCCAGCAGAGGGACAGGAATTGAATTGTGGAACACTGAAGCTTTCTTT. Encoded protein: CASRGTGIELWNTEAFF.

The CDR3 DNA is TGCAGCGTTTTCTCCGTACTAGCTACAAGTCGGGCCAACGTCCTGACTTTC. Protein product: CSVFSVLATSRANVLTF. The chain has TRBV29-1 and TRBJ2-6, with a weak D call TRBD2 (6 bases). This CDR3 has 17 residues. CDR1 and CDR2 (germline): SQVTM, ANQGSEA. Trimming removed 5 bases from V and 5 bases from J, with 22 bases in between.

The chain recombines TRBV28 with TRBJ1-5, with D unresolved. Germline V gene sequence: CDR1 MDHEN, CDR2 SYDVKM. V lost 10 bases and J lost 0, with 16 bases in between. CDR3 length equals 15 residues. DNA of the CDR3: TGTGCCACTCTTATGGGAGGGAATAGCAATCAGCCCCAGCATTTT. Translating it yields CATLMGGNSNQPQHF.

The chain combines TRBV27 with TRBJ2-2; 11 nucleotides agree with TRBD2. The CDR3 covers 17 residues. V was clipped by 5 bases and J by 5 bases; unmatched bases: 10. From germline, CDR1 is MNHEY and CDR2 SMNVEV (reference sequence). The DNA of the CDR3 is TGTGCCAGCAGTCATGAGGTAGCGGGGGGGCGAACCGGGGAGCTGTTTTTT. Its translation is CASSHEVAGGRTGELFF.

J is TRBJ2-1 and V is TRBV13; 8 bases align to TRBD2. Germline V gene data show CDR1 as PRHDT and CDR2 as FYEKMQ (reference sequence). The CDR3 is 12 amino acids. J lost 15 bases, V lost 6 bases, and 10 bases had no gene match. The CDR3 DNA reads TGTGCCAGCAGACCCCCCAGCGGGGGACCGTTCTTC. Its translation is CASRPPSGGPFF. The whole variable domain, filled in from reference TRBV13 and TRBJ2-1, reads AAGVIQSPRHLIKEKRETATLKCYPIPRHDTVYWYQQGPGQDPQFLISFYEKMQSDKGSIPDRFSAQQFSDYHSELNMSSLELGDSALYFCASRPPSGGPFFGPGTRLTVL.

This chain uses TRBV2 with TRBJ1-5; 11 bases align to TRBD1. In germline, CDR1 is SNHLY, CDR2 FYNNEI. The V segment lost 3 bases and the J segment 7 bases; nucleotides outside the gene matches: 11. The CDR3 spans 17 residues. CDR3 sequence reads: CASSDWGQGEVGQPQHF. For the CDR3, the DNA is TGTGCCAGCAGTGACTGGGGACAGGGGGAAGTGGGCCAGCCCCAGCATTTT.

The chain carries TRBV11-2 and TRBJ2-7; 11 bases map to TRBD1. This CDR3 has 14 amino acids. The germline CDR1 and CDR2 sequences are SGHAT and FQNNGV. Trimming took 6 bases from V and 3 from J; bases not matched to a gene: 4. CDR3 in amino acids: CASRGQGGGYEQYF. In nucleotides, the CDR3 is TGTGCCAGCAGGGGACAGGGGGGAGGCTACGAGCAGTACTTC.

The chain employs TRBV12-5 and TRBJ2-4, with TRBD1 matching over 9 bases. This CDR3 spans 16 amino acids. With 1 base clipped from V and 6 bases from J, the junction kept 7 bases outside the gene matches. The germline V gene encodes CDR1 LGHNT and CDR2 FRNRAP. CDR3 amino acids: CASGLGGQGKRNIQYF. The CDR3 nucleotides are TGTGCTAGTGGTTTGGGGGGACAGGGTAAGAGAAACATTCAGTACTTC.

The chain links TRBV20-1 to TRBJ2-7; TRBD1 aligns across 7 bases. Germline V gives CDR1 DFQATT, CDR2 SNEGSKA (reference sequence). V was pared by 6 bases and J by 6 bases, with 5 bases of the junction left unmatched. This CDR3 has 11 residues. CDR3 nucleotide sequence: TGCAGTGCACCGACAGGGAGCGAGCAGTACTTC. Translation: CSAPTGSEQYF.

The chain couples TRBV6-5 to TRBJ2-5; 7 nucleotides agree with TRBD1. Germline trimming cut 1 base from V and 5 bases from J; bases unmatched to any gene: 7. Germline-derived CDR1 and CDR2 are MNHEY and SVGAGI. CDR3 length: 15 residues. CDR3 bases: TGTGCCAGCAGTTACTGGGGACAGCCCTCGGAGACCCAGTACTTC. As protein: CASSYWGQPSETQYF.

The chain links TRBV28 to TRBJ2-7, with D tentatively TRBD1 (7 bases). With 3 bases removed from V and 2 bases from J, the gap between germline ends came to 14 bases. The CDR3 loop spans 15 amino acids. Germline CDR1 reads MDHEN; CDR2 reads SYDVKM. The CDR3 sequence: CASSFVRGDTYEQYF. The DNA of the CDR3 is TGTGCCAGCAGTTTTGTCAGGGGGGATACCTACGAGCAGTACTTC.

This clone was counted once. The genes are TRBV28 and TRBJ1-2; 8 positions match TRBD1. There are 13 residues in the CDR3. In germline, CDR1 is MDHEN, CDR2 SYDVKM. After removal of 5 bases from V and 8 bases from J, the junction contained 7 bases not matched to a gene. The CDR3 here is CASSPQGASGYTF. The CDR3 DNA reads TGTGCCAGCAGTCCCCAGGGGGCTAGCGGCTACACCTTC.

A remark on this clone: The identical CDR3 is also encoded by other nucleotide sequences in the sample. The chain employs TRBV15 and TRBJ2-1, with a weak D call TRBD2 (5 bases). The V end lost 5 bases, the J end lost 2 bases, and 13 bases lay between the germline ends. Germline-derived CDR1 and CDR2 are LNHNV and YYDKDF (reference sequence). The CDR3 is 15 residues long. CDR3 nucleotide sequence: TGTGCCACCAGCCTCCGGGGAGTAACCTACAATGAGCAGTTCTTC. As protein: CATSLRGVTYNEQFF.

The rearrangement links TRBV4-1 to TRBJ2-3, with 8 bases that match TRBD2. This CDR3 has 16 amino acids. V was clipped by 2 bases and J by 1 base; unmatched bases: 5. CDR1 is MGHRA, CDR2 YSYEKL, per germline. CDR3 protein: CASSQLLAVGTDTQYF. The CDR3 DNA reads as TGCGCCAGCAGCCAATTACTAGCGGTGGGCACAGATACGCAGTATTTT.

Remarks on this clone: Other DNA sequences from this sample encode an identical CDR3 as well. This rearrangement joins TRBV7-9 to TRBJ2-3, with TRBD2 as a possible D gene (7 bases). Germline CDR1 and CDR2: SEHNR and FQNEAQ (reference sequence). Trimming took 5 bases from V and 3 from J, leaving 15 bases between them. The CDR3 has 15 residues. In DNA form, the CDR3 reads TGTGCCAGCAGCCCCGTAGGGGGGGGTACAGATACGCAGTATTTT. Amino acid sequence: CASSPVGGGTDTQYF.

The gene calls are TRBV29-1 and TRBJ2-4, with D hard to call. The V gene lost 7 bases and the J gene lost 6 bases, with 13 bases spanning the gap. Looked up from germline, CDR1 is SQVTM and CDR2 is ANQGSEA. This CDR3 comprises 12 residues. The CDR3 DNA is TGCAGCGCCCTTGGCGGTGGAAACATTCAGTACTTC. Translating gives CSALGGGNIQYF.

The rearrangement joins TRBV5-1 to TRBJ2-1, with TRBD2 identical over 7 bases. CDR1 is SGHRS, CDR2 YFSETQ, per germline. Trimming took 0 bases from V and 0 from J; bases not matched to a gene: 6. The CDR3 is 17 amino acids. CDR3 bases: TGCGCCAGCAGCTTGGGACCTAGCGGATTCTCCTACAATGAGCAGTTCTTC. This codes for CASSLGPSGFSYNEQFF.

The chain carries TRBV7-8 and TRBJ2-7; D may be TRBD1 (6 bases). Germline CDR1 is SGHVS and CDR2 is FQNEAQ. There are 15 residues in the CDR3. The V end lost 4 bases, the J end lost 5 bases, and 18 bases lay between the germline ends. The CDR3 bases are TGTGCCAGCAGCTCCTCAGGGGTTATGGGGCACGAGCAGTACTTC. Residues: CASSSSGVMGHEQYF.

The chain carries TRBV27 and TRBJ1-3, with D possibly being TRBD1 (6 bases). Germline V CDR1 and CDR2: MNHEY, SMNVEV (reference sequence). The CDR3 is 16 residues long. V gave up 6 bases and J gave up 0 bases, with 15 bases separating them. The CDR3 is CASRPQGGPSGNTIYF. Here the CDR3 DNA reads TGTGCCAGCAGACCCCAAGGGGGACCCTCTGGAAACACCATATATTTT.

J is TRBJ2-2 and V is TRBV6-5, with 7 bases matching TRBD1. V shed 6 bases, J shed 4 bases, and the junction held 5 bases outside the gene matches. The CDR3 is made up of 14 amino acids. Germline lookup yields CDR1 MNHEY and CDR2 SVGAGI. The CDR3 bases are TGTGCCAGCAGACCCGGGACAGCCACCGGGGAGCTGTTTTTT. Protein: CASRPGTATGELFF.

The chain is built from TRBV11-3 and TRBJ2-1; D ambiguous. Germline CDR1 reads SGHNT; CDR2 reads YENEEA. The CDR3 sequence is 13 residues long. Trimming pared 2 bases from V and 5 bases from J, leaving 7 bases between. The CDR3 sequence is CASSLSQNNEQFF. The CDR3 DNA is TGTGCCAGCAGCTTATCCCAAAACAATGAGCAGTTCTTC.